What follows are 20 T cell receptor beta chains derived from one specimen sequenced in a study of molecular identifiers for immune sequencing clone quantification. TCRdb re-derived calls from the PCR reads in MiXCR, one entry per CDR3 protein. The sample consists of about 640,000 distinct CDR3 sequences, 20% of them appearing once. Sequenced material: naive CD8+ T cells from blood, with Jurkat cell RNA spiked in. Subset of the sample: FACS-sorted CD8+CD4-CCR7+CD45RA+ naive T cells. The source is a human donor in good health. Some libraries in this study had Jurkat cell RNA spiked in.

This clonotype was counted ten times or more. This chain uses TRBV29-1 with TRBJ2-7; D gene unclear. This CDR3 is 13 amino acids long. Germline CDR1 reads SQVTM; CDR2 reads ANQGSEA. Trimming cost V 7 bases and J 1 base, with 14 bases left between them. Here the CDR3 reads CSAEAGDSYEQYF. The CDR3 DNA is TGCAGCGCCGAGGCCGGAGATTCCTACGAGCAGTACTTC.

The chain has TRBV30 and TRBJ1-1; D unresolved. The CDR3 sequence is 14 residues long. V was pared by 3 bases and J by 1 base, with 12 bases between. Germline CDR1 and CDR2: GTSNPN and SVGIG (reference sequence). CDR3 DNA sequence: TGTGCCTGGAGCGCGGGAGGGCCGAACACTGAAGCTTTCTTT. It encodes CAWSAGGPNTEAFF.

This chain joins TRBV29-1 and TRBJ2-1; D tentatively fits TRBD1 or TRBD2 (5 bases each). V shed 6 bases and J shed 2 bases, with 14 bases lying between them. CDR3 length: 14 amino acids. The germline gives CDR1 SQVTM, CDR2 ANQGSEA. The CDR3 coding sequence is TGCAGCGTCCCGAACGGGGCCCCCTACAATGAGCAGTTCTTC. This gives the protein CSVPNGAPYNEQFF.

The chain combines TRBV27 with TRBJ2-7, with D possibly being TRBD2 (6 bases). Deletions cut 5 bases from V and 1 base from J, with 18 bases between. The CDR3 has 16 residues. Germline assignment: CDR1 MNHEY and CDR2 SMNVEV (reference sequence). CDR3 nucleotides: TGTGCCAGCAGTCCAAACCTCGGAGGGTTTTCCTACGAGCAGTACTTC. Protein sequence: CASSPNLGGFSYEQYF.

This clonotype has a count of ten or more. CDR3 sequence (DNA): TGTGCCACCCGGTGGAGTATGAATCAGCCCCAGCATTTT. This translates into CATRWSMNQPQHF. J is TRBJ1-5 and V is TRBV6-6; D gene ambiguous. Trimming pared 10 bases from V and 4 bases from J, leaving 14 bases between. The CDR3 extends over 13 amino acids. Germline CDR1 and CDR2: MNHNY and SVGAGI (reference sequence).

This clonotype was seen a handful of times. The CDR3 DNA reads as TGTGCCAGCAGCTTATCTCGGGAAATTAGCAATCAGCCCCAGCATTTT. As protein: CASSLSREISNQPQHF. The gene calls are TRBV7-8 and TRBJ1-5; D unresolved. V lost 2 bases, J lost 0 bases, and 11 bases lay in between. The CDR3 contains 16 residues. Looked up from germline, CDR1 is SGHVS and CDR2 is FQNEAQ.

The gene calls are TRBV4-1 and TRBJ2-1, with 7 bases fitting TRBD2. J lost 4 bases, V lost 1 base, and 7 bases had no gene match. CDR3 length: 16 amino acids. Germline V lookup: CDR1 MGHRA, CDR2 YSYEKL. The CDR3 bases are TGCGCCAGCAGCCAAGTAGGGCAGCGGGATTACAATGAGCAGTTCTTC. Its translation is CASSQVGQRDYNEQFF.

This clonotype was found a few times. The J gene is TRBJ2-5, the V gene TRBV28, with 9 nucleotides matching TRBD1. In germline, CDR1 is MDHEN, CDR2 SYDVKM. V was pared by 6 bases and J by 1 base, with 9 bases of the junction left unmatched. The CDR3 is 16 residues long. The CDR3 DNA reads as TGTGCCAGCAGCATCCAGGAGGACAGGGGCCAAGAGACCCAGTACTTC. Translation: CASSIQEDRGQETQYF.

Notes on this clonotype: The junction differs from germline at one of its ends, possibly a read error. This chain links TRBV11-3 with TRBJ2-3; the match to TRBD2 covers 9 bases. This CDR3 has 16 amino acids. Germline V gene lookup returns CDR1 SGHNT and CDR2 YENEEA. CDR3 bases: TGTACCAGCAGCTCCAGGACTAGCGAGGATACAGATACGCAGTATTTT. Translating it yields CTSSSRTSEDTDTQYF.

At least ten counts were recorded for this clonotype. The CDR3 nucleotides read TGTGCCACCAGTGATTTGCATACTAGCGGGGGAAACACCGGGGAGCTGTTTTTT. This codes for CATSDLHTSGGNTGELFF. V usage is TRBV24-1 and J usage is TRBJ2-2; TRBD2 matches at 11 bases. CDR3 length equals 18 residues. The junction had 4 bases not matched to a gene; V was cut back by 0 bases and J by 2 bases. The germline V gene encodes CDR1 KGHDR and CDR2 SFDVKD.

The CDR3 region has the DNA TGTGCCAGTAGTACTACCGGGACCCTTGGGGAAAAACTGTTTTTT. Its translation: CASSTTGTLGEKLFF. The chain employs TRBV19 and TRBJ1-4; tentative D call: TRBD1 (5 bases). Germline V gene sequence: CDR1 LNHDA, CDR2 SQIVND (reference sequence). V shed 4 bases and J shed 8 bases, with 17 bases lying between them. There are 15 residues in the CDR3.

This clonotype was recorded many times. The chain couples TRBV4-3 to TRBJ2-7; D possibly corresponds to TRBD1 (6 bases). The CDR3 is made up of 16 amino acids. CDR1 and CDR2 (germline): LGHNA, YSLEER. Between the trimmed V and J ends, which lost 1 base and 2 bases, there was a span of 15 bases. Here the CDR3 reads CASSQALGGGTYEQYF. CDR3 DNA: TGCGCCAGCAGCCAAGCCCTTGGGGGCGGTACCTACGAGCAGTACTTC.

The chain uses TRBV4-1 and TRBJ1-1; D possibly corresponds to TRBD1 (5 bases). This CDR3 contains 16 residues. CDR1 is MGHRA and CDR2 is YSYEKL in the germline V gene. Trimming stripped 1 base from V and 3 bases from J, with 15 bases between. CDR3 loop: CASSQVNMGPHTEAFF. The CDR3 coding sequence is TGCGCCAGCAGCCAAGTTAATATGGGGCCTCACACTGAAGCTTTCTTT.

To note about this clonotype: This may arise from a read error, as a much more abundant clone is one base away. This rearrangement joins TRBV6-1 to TRBJ2-5, with unresolved D. The ends were cut back, 2 bases at V and 4 bases at J, with 11 bases in the middle. The CDR3 length is 14 residues. Germline values: CDR1 MNHNS, CDR2 SASEGT. The CDR3 is CASSEYMGGETQYF. The CDR3 DNA reads as TGTGCCAGCAGTGAATACATGGGCGGAGAGACCCAGTACTTC.

This clonotype was seen ten or more times. This chain joins TRBV5-4 and TRBJ1-1; no firm D call. V was pared by 4 bases and J by 5 bases, with 9 bases between. The CDR3 is made up of 12 amino acids. Germline V gene sequence: CDR1 SGHNT, CDR2 YYREEE (reference sequence). Here the CDR3 reads CASSRYLTEAFF. Here the CDR3 DNA reads TGTGCCAGCAGCCGATACTTAACTGAAGCTTTCTTT.

The V call is TRBV6-1, the J call TRBJ2-1; D gene uncertain. Per the germline V gene, CDR1 is MNHNS and CDR2 is SASEGT. Between the trimmed V and J ends, which lost 4 bases and 7 bases, there was a span of 14 bases. The CDR3 totals 14 residues. CDR3 amino acids: CASSGGSKFNEQFF. The CDR3 coding sequence is TGTGCCAGCAGTGGGGGTAGCAAGTTTAATGAGCAGTTCTTC.

This clonotype was found a few times. V usage is TRBV12-3 or TRBV12-4 and J usage is TRBJ2-2; no clear D gene. The length of the CDR3 is 13 residues. V was pared by 5 bases and J by 4 bases, with 8 bases between. CDR3 in amino acids: CASSPFGTGELFF. In DNA, the CDR3 is TGTGCCAGCAGTCCCTTTGGCACCGGGGAGCTGTTTTTT.

This clonotype was seen at least ten times. The chain has TRBV7-2 and TRBJ1-1; tentative D call: TRBD1 (5 bases). V gave up 3 bases and J gave up 0 bases, with 11 bases separating them. The CDR3 length is 15 residues. Germline V gene data show CDR1 as SGHTA and CDR2 as FQGNSA. CDR3 nucleotide sequence: TGTGCCAGCAGCTTTCCAGGGTCCATGAACACTGAAGCTTTCTTT. It specifies CASSFPGSMNTEAFF.

This clonotype was counted many times. Sequence at one end of the junction differs from germline and may be a read error. This chain links TRBV4-3 with TRBJ2-7, with 10 bases aligning to TRBD1. Germline CDR1 and CDR2: LGHNA and YSLEER. This CDR3 has 14 residues. CDR3 sequence (DNA): TGTGCCAGCAGCCAAGACAGGGGGCCCTACGAGCAGTACTTC. It codes for CASSQDRGPYEQYF.

V and J are TRBV28 and TRBJ2-1, with TRBD2 matching 8 bases. Trimming at V came to 6 bases and at J to 7 bases, leaving 20 bases not matched to a gene. CDR1 is MDHEN and CDR2 is SYDVKM in the germline V gene. The CDR3 is 18 amino acids. The CDR3 DNA sequence: TGTGCCAGCAGCGTAGAGGGGTCGGGAGGGGTAGGCTGGAATGAGCAGTTCTTC. It encodes CASSVEGSGGVGWNEQFF.